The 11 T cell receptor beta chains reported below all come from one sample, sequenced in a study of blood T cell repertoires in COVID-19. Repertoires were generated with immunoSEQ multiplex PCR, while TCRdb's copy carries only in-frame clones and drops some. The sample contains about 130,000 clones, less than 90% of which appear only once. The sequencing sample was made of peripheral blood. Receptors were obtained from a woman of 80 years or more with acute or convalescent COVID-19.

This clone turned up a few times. CDR3 coding DNA: TGTGCCAGCAGAGGGACAGGGGACCTTAGCTATGGCTACACCTTC. Amino acid sequence: CASRGTGDLSYGYTF. V and J are TRBV6-5 and TRBJ1-2, with TRBD1 matching over 10 bases. This CDR3 is built from 15 residues. The trim removed 6 bases at V and 4 bases at J, leaving 8 bases unmatched. CDR1 MNHEY and CDR2 SVGAGI come from the germline V gene.

CDR3 region: CASSDSGLSNQPQHF. The CDR3, as DNA: TGTGCCAGCAGTGACTCTGGGCTGAGCAATCAGCCCCAGCATTTT. The chain carries TRBV2 and TRBJ1-5; D gene unclear. Trimming stripped 3 bases from V and 1 base from J, with 10 bases between. CDR1 is SNHLY, CDR2 FYNNEI, per germline. The CDR3 consists of 15 residues.

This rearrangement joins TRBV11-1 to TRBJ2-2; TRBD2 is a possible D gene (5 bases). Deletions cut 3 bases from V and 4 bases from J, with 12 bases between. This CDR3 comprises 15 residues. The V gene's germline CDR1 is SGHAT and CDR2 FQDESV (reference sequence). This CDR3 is CASSFMFRGTGELFF. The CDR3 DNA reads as TGTGCCAGCAGCTTTATGTTCCGGGGCACCGGGGAGCTGTTTTTT. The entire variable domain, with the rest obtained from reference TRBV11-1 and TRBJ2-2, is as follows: EAEVAQSPRYKITEKSQAVAFWCDPISGHATLYWYRQILGQGPELLVQFQDESVVDDSQLPKDRFSAERLKGVDSTLKIQPAELGDSAMYLCASSFMFRGTGELFFGEGSRLTVL.

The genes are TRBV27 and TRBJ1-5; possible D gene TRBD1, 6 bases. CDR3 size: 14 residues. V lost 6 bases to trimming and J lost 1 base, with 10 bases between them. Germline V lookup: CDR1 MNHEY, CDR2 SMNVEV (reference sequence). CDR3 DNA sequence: TGTGCCAGCAGGTCCGGACAGAGCAATCAGCCCCAGCATTTT. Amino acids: CASRSGQSNQPQHF.

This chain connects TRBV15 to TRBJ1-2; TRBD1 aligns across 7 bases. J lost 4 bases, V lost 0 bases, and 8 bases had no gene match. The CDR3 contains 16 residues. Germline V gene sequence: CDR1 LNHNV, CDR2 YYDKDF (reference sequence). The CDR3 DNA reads TGTGCCACCAGCAGAGAACCGACAGGGTCCGCCTATGGCTACACCTTC. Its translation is CATSREPTGSAYGYTF. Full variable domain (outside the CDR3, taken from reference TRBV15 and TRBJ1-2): DAMVIQNPRYQVTQFGKPVTLSCSQTLNHNVMYWYQQKSSQAPKLLFHYYDKDFNNEADTPDNFQSRRPNTSFCFLDIRSPGLGDTAMYLCATSREPTGSAYGYTFGSGTRLTVV.

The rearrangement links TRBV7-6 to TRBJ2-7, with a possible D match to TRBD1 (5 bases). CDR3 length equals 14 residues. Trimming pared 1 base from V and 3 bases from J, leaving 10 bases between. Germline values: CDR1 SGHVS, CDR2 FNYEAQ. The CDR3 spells CASSLDPGNYEQYF. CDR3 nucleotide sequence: TGTGCCAGCAGCTTAGACCCAGGGAACTACGAGCAGTACTTC.

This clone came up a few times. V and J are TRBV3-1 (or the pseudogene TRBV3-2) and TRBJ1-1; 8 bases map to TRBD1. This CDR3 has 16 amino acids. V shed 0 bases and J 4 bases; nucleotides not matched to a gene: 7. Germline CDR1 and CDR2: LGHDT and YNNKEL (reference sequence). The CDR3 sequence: CASSQERTGKSTEAFF. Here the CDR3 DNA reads TGTGCCAGCAGCCAAGAGCGGACAGGGAAGTCCACTGAAGCTTTCTTT.

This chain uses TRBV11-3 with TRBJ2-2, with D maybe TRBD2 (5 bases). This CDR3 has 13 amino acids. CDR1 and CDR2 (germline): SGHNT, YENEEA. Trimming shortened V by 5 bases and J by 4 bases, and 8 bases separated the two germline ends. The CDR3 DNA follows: TGTGCCAGCAGCGCGGCGGGCACCGGGGAGCTGTTTTTT. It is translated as CASSAAGTGELFF.

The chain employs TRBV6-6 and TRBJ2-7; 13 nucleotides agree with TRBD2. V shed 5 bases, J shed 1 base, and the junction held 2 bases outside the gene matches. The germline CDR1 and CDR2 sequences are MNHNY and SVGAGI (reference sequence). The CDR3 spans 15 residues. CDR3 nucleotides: TGTGCCAGCAGTGTGACTAGCGGGGGGTCCTACGAGCAGTACTTC. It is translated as CASSVTSGGSYEQYF.

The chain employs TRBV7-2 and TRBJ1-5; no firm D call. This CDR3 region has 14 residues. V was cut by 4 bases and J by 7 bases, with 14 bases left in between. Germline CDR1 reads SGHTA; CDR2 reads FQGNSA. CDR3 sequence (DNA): TGTGCCAGCAGCTCGGTGAGGGAACGCCAGCCCCAGCATTTT. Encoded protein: CASSSVRERQPQHF.

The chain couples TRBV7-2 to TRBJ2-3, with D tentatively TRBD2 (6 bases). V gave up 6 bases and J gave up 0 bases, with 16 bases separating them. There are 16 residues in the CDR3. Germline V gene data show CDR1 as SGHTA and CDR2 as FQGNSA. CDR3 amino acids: CASRSGSGLSTDTQYF. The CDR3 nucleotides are TGTGCCAGCAGATCTGGAAGCGGGCTTAGCACAGATACGCAGTATTTT.